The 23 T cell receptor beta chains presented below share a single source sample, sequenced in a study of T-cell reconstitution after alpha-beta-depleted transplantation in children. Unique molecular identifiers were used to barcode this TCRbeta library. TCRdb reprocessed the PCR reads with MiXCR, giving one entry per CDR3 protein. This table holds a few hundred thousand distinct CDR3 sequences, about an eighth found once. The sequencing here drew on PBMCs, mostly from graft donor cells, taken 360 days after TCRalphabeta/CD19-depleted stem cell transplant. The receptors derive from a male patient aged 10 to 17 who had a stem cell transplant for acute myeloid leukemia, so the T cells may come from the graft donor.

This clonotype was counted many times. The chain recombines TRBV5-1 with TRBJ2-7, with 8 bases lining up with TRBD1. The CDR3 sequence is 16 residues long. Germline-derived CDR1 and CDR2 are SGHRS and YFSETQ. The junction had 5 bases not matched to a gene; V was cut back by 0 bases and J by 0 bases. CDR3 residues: CASSLVGQEHSYEQYF. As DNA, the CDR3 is TGCGCCAGCAGCTTGGTGGGACAGGAACACTCCTACGAGCAGTACTTC.

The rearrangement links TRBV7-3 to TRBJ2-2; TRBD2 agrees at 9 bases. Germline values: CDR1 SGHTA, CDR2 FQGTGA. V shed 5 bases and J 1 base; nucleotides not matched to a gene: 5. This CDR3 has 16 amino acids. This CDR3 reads CASSPRAGGNTGELFF. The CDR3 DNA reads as TGTGCCAGCAGCCCCAGAGCGGGAGGGAACACCGGGGAGCTGTTTTTT. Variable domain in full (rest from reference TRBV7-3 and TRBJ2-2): GAGVSQTPSNKVTEKGKYVELRCDPISGHTALYWYRQSLGQGPEFLIYFQGTGAADDSGLPNDRFFAVRPEGSVSTLKIQRTERGDSAVYLCASSPRAGGNTGELFFGEGSRLTVL.

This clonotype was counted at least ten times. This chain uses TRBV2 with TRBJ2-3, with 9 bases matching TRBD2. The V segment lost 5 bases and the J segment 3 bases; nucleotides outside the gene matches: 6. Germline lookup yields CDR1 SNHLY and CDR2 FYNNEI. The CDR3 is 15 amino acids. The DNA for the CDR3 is TGTGCCAGCAGTTTTAGCGGGAGTAAAACAGATACGCAGTATTTT. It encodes CASSFSGSKTDTQYF.

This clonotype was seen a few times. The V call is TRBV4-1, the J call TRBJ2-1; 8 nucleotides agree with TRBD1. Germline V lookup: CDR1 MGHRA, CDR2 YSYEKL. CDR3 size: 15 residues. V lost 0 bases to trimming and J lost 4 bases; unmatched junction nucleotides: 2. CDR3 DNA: TGCGCCAGCAGCCAAGAAGGGACAGGTTACAATGAGCAGTTCTTC. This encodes CASSQEGTGYNEQFF.

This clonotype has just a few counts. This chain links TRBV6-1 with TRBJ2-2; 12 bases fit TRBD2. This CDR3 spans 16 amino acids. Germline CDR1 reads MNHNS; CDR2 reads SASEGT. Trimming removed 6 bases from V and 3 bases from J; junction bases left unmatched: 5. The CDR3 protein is CASSGTSGLYTGELFF. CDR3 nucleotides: TGTGCCAGCAGCGGGACTAGCGGGTTATACACCGGGGAGCTGTTTTTT.

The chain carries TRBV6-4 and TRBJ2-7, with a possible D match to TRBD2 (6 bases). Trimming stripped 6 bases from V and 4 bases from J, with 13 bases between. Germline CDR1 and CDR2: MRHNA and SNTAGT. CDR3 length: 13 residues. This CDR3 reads CASRPIAEYEQYF. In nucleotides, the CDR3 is TGTGCCAGCAGGCCAATAGCGGAGTACGAGCAGTACTTC.

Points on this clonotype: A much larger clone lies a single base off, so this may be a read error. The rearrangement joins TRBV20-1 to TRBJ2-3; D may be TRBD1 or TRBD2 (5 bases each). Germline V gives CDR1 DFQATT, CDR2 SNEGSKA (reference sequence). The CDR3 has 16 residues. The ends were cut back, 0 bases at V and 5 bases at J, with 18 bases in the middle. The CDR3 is CSARDGVRGTIDTQYF. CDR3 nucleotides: TGCAGTGCTAGAGATGGAGTACGTGGGACGATAGATACGCAGTATTTT.

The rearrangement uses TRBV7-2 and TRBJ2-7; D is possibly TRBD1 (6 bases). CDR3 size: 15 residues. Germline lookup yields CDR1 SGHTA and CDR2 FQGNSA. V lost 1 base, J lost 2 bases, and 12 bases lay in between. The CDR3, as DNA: TGTGCCAGCAGCTTAGACAGGGTAAATGCCTACGAGCAGTACTTC. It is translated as CASSLDRVNAYEQYF.

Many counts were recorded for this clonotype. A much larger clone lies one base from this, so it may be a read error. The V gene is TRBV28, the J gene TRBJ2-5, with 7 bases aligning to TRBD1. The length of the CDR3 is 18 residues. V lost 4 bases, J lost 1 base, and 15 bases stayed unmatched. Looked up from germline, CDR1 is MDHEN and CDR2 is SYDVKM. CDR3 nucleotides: TGTGCCAGCAGTTATGCCATCACAGGGGCCTTTTTCCAAGAGACCCAGTACTTC. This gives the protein CASSYAITGAFFQETQYF.

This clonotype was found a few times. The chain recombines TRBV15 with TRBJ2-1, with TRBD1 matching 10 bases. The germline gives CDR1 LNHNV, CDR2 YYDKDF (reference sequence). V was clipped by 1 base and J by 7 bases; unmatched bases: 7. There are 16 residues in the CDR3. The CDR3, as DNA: TGTGCCACCAGCAGAGTATTGGGACAGGGGTATAATGAGCAGTTCTTC. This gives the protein CATSRVLGQGYNEQFF.

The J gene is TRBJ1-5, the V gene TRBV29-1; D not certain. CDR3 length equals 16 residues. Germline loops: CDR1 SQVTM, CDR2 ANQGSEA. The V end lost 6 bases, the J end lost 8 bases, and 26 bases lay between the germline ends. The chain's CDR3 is CSVVVGSGRGMEPQHF. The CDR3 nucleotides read TGCAGCGTCGTGGTGGGGAGCGGGCGCGGGATGGAGCCCCAGCATTTT.

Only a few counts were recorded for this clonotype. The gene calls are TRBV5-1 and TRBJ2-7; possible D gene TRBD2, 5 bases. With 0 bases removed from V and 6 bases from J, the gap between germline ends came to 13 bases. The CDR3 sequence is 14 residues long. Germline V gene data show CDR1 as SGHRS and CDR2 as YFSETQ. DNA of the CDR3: TGCGCCAGCAGCTTGGGTAAGGCTGGAGGCGAGCAGTACTTC. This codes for CASSLGKAGGEQYF. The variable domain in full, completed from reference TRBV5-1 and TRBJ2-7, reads KAGVTQTPRYLIKTRGQQVTLSCSPISGHRSVSWYQQTPGQGLQFLFEYFSETQRNKGNFPGRFSGRQFSNSRSEMNVSTLELGDSALYLCASSLGKAGGEQYFGPGTRLTVT.

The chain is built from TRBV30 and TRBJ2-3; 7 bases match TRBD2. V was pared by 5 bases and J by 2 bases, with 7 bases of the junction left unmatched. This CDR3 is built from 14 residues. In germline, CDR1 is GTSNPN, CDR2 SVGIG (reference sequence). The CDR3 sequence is CAWWGLSITDTQYF. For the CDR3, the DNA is TGTGCCTGGTGGGGACTATCAATCACAGATACGCAGTATTTT. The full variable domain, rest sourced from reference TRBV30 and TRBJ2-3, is SQTIHQWPATLVQPVGSPLSLECTVEGTSNPNLYWYRQAAGRGLQLLFYSVGIGQISSEVPQNLSASRPQDRQFILSSKKLLLSDSGFYLCAWWGLSITDTQYFGPGTRLTVL.

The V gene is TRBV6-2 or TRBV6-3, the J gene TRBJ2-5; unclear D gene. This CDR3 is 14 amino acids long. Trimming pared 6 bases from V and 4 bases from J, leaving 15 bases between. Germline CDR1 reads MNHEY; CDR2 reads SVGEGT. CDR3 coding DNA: TGTGCCAGCAGCCACGGATGGCCCGGAGAGACCCAGTACTTC. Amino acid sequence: CASSHGWPGETQYF.

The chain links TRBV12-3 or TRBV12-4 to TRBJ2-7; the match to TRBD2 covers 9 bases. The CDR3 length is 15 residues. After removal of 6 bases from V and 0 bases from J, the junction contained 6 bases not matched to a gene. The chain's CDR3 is CASRAGTSRSYEQYF. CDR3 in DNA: TGTGCCAGCAGGGCCGGGACTAGCCGCTCCTACGAGCAGTACTTC.

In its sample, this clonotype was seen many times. CDR3 DNA sequence: TGCGCCAGCAGCTTGGCTAGCTCAGGCTACGAGCAGTACTTC. Protein sequence: CASSLASSGYEQYF. The chain uses TRBV5-1 and TRBJ2-7, with D perhaps matching TRBD2 (5 bases). The CDR3 length is 14 residues. The V end was cut by 0 bases, the J end by 3 bases, with 10 bases between. CDR1 and CDR2 from the germline V gene are SGHRS and YFSETQ.

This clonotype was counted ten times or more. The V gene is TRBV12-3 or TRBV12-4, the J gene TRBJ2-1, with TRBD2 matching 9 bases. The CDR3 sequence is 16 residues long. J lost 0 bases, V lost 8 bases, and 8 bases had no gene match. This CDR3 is CASVFGAGGSYNEQFF. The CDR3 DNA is TGTGCCAGCGTTTTCGGAGCGGGAGGCTCCTACAATGAGCAGTTCTTC.

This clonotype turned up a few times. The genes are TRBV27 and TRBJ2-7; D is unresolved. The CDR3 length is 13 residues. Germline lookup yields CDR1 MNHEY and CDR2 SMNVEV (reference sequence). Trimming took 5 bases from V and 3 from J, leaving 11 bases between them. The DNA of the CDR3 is TGTGCCAGCAGTCCTCGCTTGGGCTACGAGCAGTACTTC. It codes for CASSPRLGYEQYF.

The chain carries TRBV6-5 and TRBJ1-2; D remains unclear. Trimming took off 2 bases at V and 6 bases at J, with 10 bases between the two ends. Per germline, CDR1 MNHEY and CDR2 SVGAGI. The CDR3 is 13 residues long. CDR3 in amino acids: CASSYARANGYTF. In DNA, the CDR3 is TGTGCCAGCAGTTACGCCAGAGCAAATGGCTACACCTTC.

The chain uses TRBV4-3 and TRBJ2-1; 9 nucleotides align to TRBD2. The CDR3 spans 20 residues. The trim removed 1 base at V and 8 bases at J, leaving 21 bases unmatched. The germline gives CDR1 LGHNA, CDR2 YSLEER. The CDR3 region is CASSQGQTSLGGGRAYEQFF. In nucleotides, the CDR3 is TGCGCCAGCAGCCAAGGACAGACGTCCCTCGGCGGCGGGAGGGCCTATGAGCAGTTCTTC.

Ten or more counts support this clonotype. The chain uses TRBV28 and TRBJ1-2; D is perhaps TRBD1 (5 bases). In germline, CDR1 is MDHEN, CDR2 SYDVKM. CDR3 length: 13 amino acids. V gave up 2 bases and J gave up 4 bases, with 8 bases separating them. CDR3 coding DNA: TGTGCCAGCAGTTTAAGGGGACTCTATGGCTACACCTTC. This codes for CASSLRGLYGYTF.

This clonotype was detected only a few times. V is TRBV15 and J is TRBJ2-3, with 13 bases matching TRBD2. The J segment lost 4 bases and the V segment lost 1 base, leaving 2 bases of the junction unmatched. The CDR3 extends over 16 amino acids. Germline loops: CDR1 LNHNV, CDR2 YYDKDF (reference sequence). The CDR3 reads CATSRGLAGGADTQYF. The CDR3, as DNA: TGTGCCACCAGCAGAGGACTAGCGGGAGGTGCAGATACGCAGTATTTT. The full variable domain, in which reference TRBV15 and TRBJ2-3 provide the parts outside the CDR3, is DAMVIQNPRYQVTQFGKPVTLSCSQTLNHNVMYWYQQKSSQAPKLLFHYYDKDFNNEADTPDNFQSRRPNTSFCFLDIRSPGLGDTAMYLCATSRGLAGGADTQYFGPGTRLTVL.

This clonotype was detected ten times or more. CDR3 amino acids: CASSFSTDTQYF. The CDR3 DNA reads as TGTGCCAGCAGCTTTAGCACAGATACGCAGTATTTT. The chain carries TRBV7-2 and TRBJ2-3; D gene ambiguous. V was shortened by 3 bases and J by 0 bases, with 1 base between the two germline ends. There are 12 residues in the CDR3. Germline V lookup: CDR1 SGHTA, CDR2 FQGNSA.